These T cell receptor beta chains were read from a single sample in a study of shared clonotypes between healthy human individuals. Libraries were prepared by immunoSEQ multiplex PCR; TCRdb keeps only in-frame clonotypes and omits some of them. Among approximately 710,000 clones listed, 90% were seen once. The specimen was memory CD8+ T cells from PBMCs. These receptor sequences come from a man younger than 35 in good health. Some clones in this sample may be carry-over from other donors' samples. Each CDR3 is given with its conserved first and last residue. Each record gives: V gene, clone size, D gene, J gene, CDR3 protein, CDR3 DNA. A D gene is named only where the DNA matches it firmly. Size values are once, few and many counts, or a class for expanded clones, and some rows have none.

TRBV4-2	-	TRBD2	TRBJ2-7	CASSQSPNPRLAGVHYEQYF	TGTGCCAGCAGCCAATCCCCGAATCCCCGACTAGCGGGAGTCCACTACGAGCAGTACTTC
TRBV7-8	-	-	TRBJ1-5	CASSLTVQDRNQPQHF	TGTGCCAGCAGCTTAACCGTCCAGGATAGGAATCAGCCCCAGCATTTT
TRBV29-1	-	TRBD2	TRBJ2-5	CSVVGGEETQYF	TGCAGCGTTGTCGGGGGGGAAGAGACCCAGTACTTC
TRBV6-4	once	TRBD1	TRBJ1-1	CASSDSSRGTAFF	TGTGCCAGCAGTGACTCCAGCAGGGGGACAGCTTTCTTT
TRBV7-9	-	-	TRBJ1-1	CASSFTTGWSTEAFF	TGTGCCAGCAGCTTCACTACAGGGTGGAGCACTGAAGCTTTCTTT
TRBV19	-	-	TRBJ2-1	CATQNGQGPYNEQFF	TGTGCCACCCAAAACGGGCAGGGACCCTACAATGAGCAGTTCTTC
TRBV2	-	-	TRBJ2-1	CASSGGGYNEQFF	TGTGCCAGCAGTGGGGGAGGATACAATGAGCAGTTCTTC
TRBV6-5	-	TRBD2	TRBJ2-1	CASSPMSGRHEQFF	TGTGCCAGCAGTCCAATGAGCGGGAGGCATGAGCAGTTCTTC
TRBV9	-	-	TRBJ1-1	CASSPRTGYTEAFF	TGTGCCAGCAGCCCTCGTACAGGATACACTGAAGCTTTCTTT
TRBV27	once	-	TRBJ2-1	CASSFLSPTSPSYNEQFF	TGTGCCAGCAGTTTCCTCTCGCCGACTAGTCCCTCCTACAATGAGCAGTTCTTC
TRBV7-9	-	-	TRBJ2-7	CASSLGLRGEQYF	TGTGCCAGCAGCCTCGGACTACGGGGGGAGCAGTACTTC
TRBV29-1	-	-	TRBJ2-2	CSVGSTGELFF	TGCAGCGTTGGCTCCACCGGGGAGCTGTTTTTT
TRBV11-2	few	-	TRBJ1-1	CASSLDLTLNTEAFF	TGTGCCAGCAGCTTAGATCTAACACTGAACACTGAAGCTTTCTTT
TRBV11-2	-	TRBD1	TRBJ2-7	CASSLWGQGAEQYEQYF	TGTGCCAGCAGCTTATGGGGACAGGGGGCTGAACAATACGAGCAGTACTTC
TRBV6-5	-	TRBD2	TRBJ2-7	CASSHGGASYEQYF	TGTGCCAGCAGCCACGGGGGGGCCAGCTACGAGCAGTACTTC
TRBV5-6	-	-	TRBJ1-2	CASSPTGTNYGYTF	TGTGCCAGCAGCCCAACCGGGACCAACTATGGCTACACCTTC
TRBV4-2	-	TRBD1	TRBJ1-5	CASSQINRDRSGQPQHF	TGTGCCAGCAGCCAGATTAACAGGGACAGGTCCGGCCAGCCCCAGCATTTT
TRBV11-2	-	TRBD1	TRBJ2-2	CASSLDGLTGHTGELFF	TGTGCCAGCAGCTTAGACGGCCTGACAGGGCACACCGGGGAGCTGTTTTTT
TRBV7-9	-	TRBD1	TRBJ2-1	CASSPMGTGRNEQFF	TGTGCCAGCAGCCCAATGGGGACAGGGCGGAATGAGCAGTTCTTC
TRBV27	-	TRBD2	TRBJ2-1	CASSLGVAGEFEQFF	TGTGCCAGCAGTTTAGGGGTAGCGGGAGAGTTTGAGCAGTTCTTC
TRBV7-9	-	-	TRBJ2-1	CASSLAVDEQFF	TGTGCCAGCAGTCTAGCCGTGGATGAGCAGTTCTTC
TRBV5-1	-	TRBD2	TRBJ2-1	CASSLEWTSGVNEQFF	TGCGCCAGCAGCTTGGAGTGGACTAGCGGAGTTAATGAGCAGTTCTTC
TRBV11-3	-	TRBD2	TRBJ2-1	CASSLEGLAASNEQFF	TGTGCCAGCAGCTTAGAGGGACTAGCGGCCTCCAATGAGCAGTTCTTC
TRBV15	-	TRBD1	TRBJ1-4	CATSTGGFIEKLFF	TGTGCCACCAGCACAGGGGGCTTTATCGAAAAACTGTTTTTT
TRBV30	-	-	TRBJ2-7	CAWSVGTGTYEQYF	TGTGCCTGGAGTGTAGGAACAGGGACCTACGAGCAGTACTTC
TRBV28	-	-	TRBJ1-2	CASSLDNYGYTF	TGTGCCAGCAGTTTGGACAACTATGGCTACACCTTC
TRBV6-5	-	-	TRBJ2-2	CASSYADTGELFF	TGTGCCAGCAGTTACGCGGACACCGGGGAGCTGTTTTTT
TRBV5-6	-	-	TRBJ1-2	CASSSPTQDGIYTF	TGTGCCAGCAGCTCCCCGACACAGGACGGGATCTACACCTTC
TRBV6-5	-	-	TRBJ1-1	CASSPRVGTEAFF	TGTGCCAGCAGTCCCAGAGTGGGCACTGAAGCTTTCTTT
TRBV11-2	-	-	TRBJ1-3	CASSRPQFSGNTIYF	TGTGCCAGCAGCCGACCACAGTTCTCTGGAAACACCATATATTTT
TRBV27	-	TRBD2	TRBJ2-3	CASSLLLAGGTDTQYF	TGTGCCAGCAGTTTACTACTAGCGGGGGGAACAGATACGCAGTATTTT
TRBV30	-	-	TRBJ2-1	CAWTSHEQFF	TGTGCCTGGACTTCTCATGAGCAGTTCTTC
TRBV2	-	-	TRBJ2-7	CASSETLGQLYEQYF	TGTGCCAGCAGTGAGACTTTGGGACAATTATACGAGCAGTACTTC
TRBV6-1	once	-	TRBJ2-7	CASSEANSGLYEQYF	TGTGCCAGCAGTGAAGCGAACAGTGGGCTCTACGAGCAGTACTTC
TRBV9	-	-	TRBJ2-3	CASSVERGSDTQYF	TGTGCCAGCAGCGTAGAACGGGGGAGTGATACGCAGTATTTT
TRBV19	-	-	TRBJ2-3	CASSIVPRGTDTQYF	TGTGCCAGTAGTATCGTTCCCAGGGGTACAGATACGCAGTATTTT
TRBV6-6	once	-	TRBJ2-3	CASRMITGKDTQYF	TGTGCCAGCAGGATGATAACAGGGAAAGATACGCAGTATTTT
TRBV5-1	-	-	TRBJ2-7	CASRVSYEQYF	TGCGCCAGCCGTGTATCCTACGAGCAGTACTTC
TRBV7-9	-	-	TRBJ1-1	CASLSGNTEAFF	TGTGCCAGCCTCTCGGGAAACACTGAAGCTTTCTTT
TRBV15	-	TRBD1	TRBJ1-1	CATSRESQGGNTEAFF	TGTGCCACCAGCAGAGAATCCCAGGGGGGGAACACTGAAGCTTTCTTT
TRBV27	-	TRBD1	TRBJ2-5	CASSLSWDRFRETQYF	TGTGCCAGCAGTTTATCGTGGGACAGGTTCCGTGAGACCCAGTACTTC
TRBV19	-	-	TRBJ2-3	CASSIVSGFGSTDTQYF	TGTGCCAGTAGTATAGTTTCCGGGTTTGGCAGCACAGATACGCAGTATTTT
TRBV11-2	-	TRBD2	TRBJ2-4	CASSFGTSVSNIQYF	TGTGCCAGCAGCTTCGGGACTAGTGTATCAAACATTCAGTACTTC
TRBV5-6	-	TRBD2	TRBJ2-3	CASSLGGLAGVDTDTQYF	TGTGCCAGCAGCTTAGGGGGACTAGCGGGAGTTGATACAGATACGCAGTATTTT
TRBV15	once	-	TRBJ2-1	CATSVVFGEQFF	TGTGCCACCAGCGTCGTATTTGGTGAGCAGTTCTTC
TRBV28	few	-	TRBJ2-2	CASSSGENTGELFF	TGTGCCAGCAGTTCGGGTGAGAACACCGGGGAGCTGTTTTTT
TRBV7-9	-	TRBD2	TRBJ2-1	CASSGTGREGYNEQFF	TGTGCCAGCAGCGGGACGGGGAGGGAGGGATACAATGAGCAGTTCTTC
TRBV5-1	-	TRBD1	TRBJ2-7	CASSHGTEGEQYF	TGCGCCAGCAGCCACGGGACAGAAGGCGAGCAGTACTTC
TRBV27	-	-	TRBJ2-3	CASRIRASTDTQYF	TGTGCCAGCAGGATCAGGGCTAGCACAGATACGCAGTATTTT
TRBV6-1	-	TRBD1	TRBJ2-3	CASSANDRGDPDTQYF	TGTGCCAGCAGTGCGAACGACAGGGGTGATCCAGATACGCAGTATTTT
TRBV21-1	-	-	TRBJ2-2	CASSRLAGNNGGELFF	TGTGCCAGCAGCAGGCTAGCGGGTAACAATGGGGGGGAGCTGTTTTTT
TRBV28	-	-	TRBJ1-4	CASSLGGNEKLFF	TGTGCCAGCAGTTTAGGTGGTAATGAAAAACTGTTTTTT
TRBV28	few	-	TRBJ1-2	CASSLAGGYTF	TGTGCCAGCAGTTTAGCAGGAGGCTACACCTTC
TRBV5-5	once	-	TRBJ1-5	CASSATSAPYSNQPQHF	TGTGCCAGCAGCGCCACGTCGGCACCTTATAGCAATCAGCCCCAGCATTTT
TRBV6-5	-	-	TRBJ2-1	CASRPSQIDEQFF	TGTGCCAGCAGACCGTCCCAGATCGATGAGCAGTTCTTC
TRBV7-9	-	-	TRBJ1-1	CASSLGVTGTEAFF	TGTGCCAGCAGCTTAGGGGTAACGGGCACTGAAGCTTTCTTT
TRBV9	-	TRBD1	TRBJ1-1	CASSVAYSGGTEAFF	TGTGCCAGCAGCGTAGCTTATTCAGGGGGCACTGAAGCTTTCTTT
TRBV29-1	-	TRBD1	TRBJ2-7	CSVEFGQAYEQYF	TGCAGCGTTGAGTTCGGACAGGCCTACGAGCAGTACTTC
TRBV29-1	once	-	TRBJ2-5	CSAVPGLQETQYF	TGCAGCGCCGTCCCGGGGCTACAAGAGACCCAGTACTTC